The 9 T cell receptor beta chains reported below all come from one sample, sequenced in a study of naive and memory T cell subsets. Study-level points and caveats: Naive repertoires, especially CD8, held a few larger clonotypes, possibly memory cells re-expressing CD45RA.

No antigen is known for these receptors. The beta constant-region primer was an equimolar mix of two oligonucleotides covering TRBC1 and TRBC2. Ligated cDNA was amplified by four rounds of PCR with nested alpha and beta constant-region primers and SP2. TCRdb reprocessed the UMI-ligation and nested PCR reads with MiXCR, giving one entry per CDR3 protein. The data contain more than 95,000 distinct CDR3 sequences, about 14% of them singletons. Sequencing was carried out using naive CD8+ T cells from blood. The receptors originated from a human donor in good health.

This clonotype was seen a few times. The V and J genes are TRBV29-1 and TRBJ1-3, with 10 positions matching TRBD1. The CDR3 spans 16 residues. Germline lookup yields CDR1 SQVTM and CDR2 ANQGSEA. V lost 6 bases to trimming and J lost 0 bases; unmatched junction nucleotides: 8. The CDR3 region has the DNA TGCAGCGTGGAGGGGTGGACAGGGGGCTCTGGAAACACCATATATTTT. Its protein is CSVEGWTGGSGNTIYF.

The chain recombines TRBV7-9 with TRBJ2-3; the match to TRBD2 covers 9 bases. The CDR3 loop spans 16 amino acids. V shed 7 bases, J shed 4 bases, and the junction held 12 bases outside the gene matches. CDR1 SEHNR and CDR2 FQNEAQ come from the germline V gene (reference sequence). DNA for the CDR3: TGTGCCAGCACTCCGGCTAGCGGGGAAATCCCAGATACGCAGTATTTT. As protein: CASTPASGEIPDTQYF.

This chain uses TRBV18 with TRBJ2-7; D not resolved. The CDR3 loop spans 14 amino acids. V was cut by 3 bases and J by 6 bases, with 15 bases left in between. Germline V CDR1 and CDR2: KGHSH, LQKENI. As DNA, the CDR3 is TGTGCCAGCTCACCCGGTGTCTTGAATTCCGAGCAGTACTTC. This sequence encodes CASSPGVLNSEQYF.

This clonotype came up many times. This chain links TRBV7-9 with TRBJ2-1, with a weak D call TRBD1 (6 bases). The CDR3 is 13 residues long. Germline CDR1 reads SEHNR; CDR2 reads FQNEAQ (reference sequence). V lost 3 bases and J 9 bases, leaving 12 bases between the germline ends. This CDR3 is CASSLETGAEQFF. The DNA of the CDR3 is TGTGCCAGCAGCTTGGAGACAGGAGCTGAGCAGTTCTTC.

This clonotype was counted between two and nine times. The rearrangement links TRBV4-3 to TRBJ2-1, with 13 nucleotides matching TRBD2. Unmatched junction bases numbered 10, after V lost 1 base and J lost 10 bases. The CDR3 spans 17 residues. The germline CDR1 and CDR2 sequences are LGHNA and YSLEER. This CDR3 reads CASSQARTSGSGREQFF. Here the CDR3 DNA reads TGCGCCAGCAGCCAAGCGAGGACTAGCGGGAGTGGCCGCGAGCAGTTCTTC.

This clonotype was counted a few times. V is TRBV5-6 and J is TRBJ2-7, with TRBD2 matching over 8 bases. The CDR3 runs 15 residues. The germline CDR1 and CDR2 sequences are SGHDT and YYEEEE. The V segment lost 7 bases and the J segment 4 bases; nucleotides outside the gene matches: 13. CDR3 nucleotides: TGTGCCAGCGCCGGCCTCCCGGGGGGGACGTACGAGCAGTACTTC. It translates to CASAGLPGGTYEQYF.

With respect to this clonotype: The CDR3 does not end in the conserved phenylalanine or tryptophan, so this is likely a read error. The V and J genes are TRBV6-2 or TRBV6-3 and TRBJ2-1; D gene uncertain. The CDR3 has 11 residues. The V end was cut by 6 bases, the J end by 6 bases, with 6 bases between. Germline V gene lookup returns CDR1 MNHEY and CDR2 SVGEGT. The CDR3 DNA sequence: TGTGCCAGCAGCCACGGCAATGAGCAGTTCCTC. This encodes CASSHGNEQFL.

This clonotype turned up a few times. This chain connects TRBV12-3 or TRBV12-4 to TRBJ2-7; perhaps D is TRBD1 or TRBD2 (5 bases each). V shed 6 bases and J shed 6 bases, with 15 bases lying between them. CDR3 length: 13 residues. CDR3: CASRGDLSPEQYF. DNA of the CDR3: TGTGCCAGCAGGGGGGACCTTTCCCCCGAGCAGTACTTC.

The chain joins TRBV20-1 to TRBJ2-7; the D is unclear. Germline-derived CDR1 and CDR2 are DFQATT and SNEGSKA (reference sequence). This CDR3 comprises 14 residues. V lost 3 bases, J lost 4 bases, and 16 bases lay in between. CDR3 sequence: CSARSVAAIYEQYF. Written as DNA, the CDR3 is TGCAGTGCTAGGTCCGTGGCAGCGATATACGAGCAGTACTTC.